These T cell receptor beta chains were read from a single sample in a study of blood T cell repertoires in COVID-19. The data were produced by immunoSEQ multiplex PCR, yet TCRdb's version contains in-frame clones alone and is incomplete. Of about 370,000 clones in the sample, about 90% were seen once. Input material: PBMCs or T cells enriched from blood (not recorded which). The receptors here all came from a woman aged 25-40 years who had recovered from COVID-19. Each CDR3 is given with its conserved first and last residue. D genes are given only for firm matches. The listing skips clone size in some rows; elsewhere it reads once, few, many or a size class.

abundance	v_gene	j_gene	d_gene	CDR3nt	CDR3aa
NA	TRBV27	TRBJ1-6	NA	TGTGCCAGCAGTTGGTCAGGGGCCACCTATAATTCACCCCTCCACTTT	CASSWSGATYNSPLHF
NA	TRBV6-2/TRBV6-3	TRBJ2-6	NA	TGTGCCAGCAGCGACCCAGGCTCGGGGGCCAACGTCCTGACTTTC	CASSDPGSGANVLTF
NA	TRBV7-2	TRBJ2-1	TRBD2	TGTGCCAGCAGCTTTAGCGGGGGGGCTTCCTACAATGAGCAGTTCTTC	CASSFSGGASYNEQFF
NA	TRBV5-6	TRBJ1-2	NA	TGTGCCAGCAGCTTGGACCCCCGGGTGACAGGTTCAGGCTATGGCTACACCTTC	CASSLDPRVTGSGYGYTF
NA	TRBV27	TRBJ2-7	TRBD2	TGTGCCAGCAGTCCCACCACTAGCGGCCGGGACGAGCAGTACTTC	CASSPTTSGRDEQYF
many	TRBV14	TRBJ2-7	TRBD1	TGTGCCAGCAGCCAAGATCAAGCATGGGACAGGGGCTACTACGAGCAGTACTTC	CASSQDQAWDRGYYEQYF
NA	TRBV7-8	TRBJ2-5	NA	TGTGCCAGCACCTACTCCCAGTCTAGCCCCCAAGAGACCCAGTACTTC	CASTYSQSSPQETQYF
NA	TRBV29-1	TRBJ2-7	TRBD2	TGCAGCGTTGAAGATTGGAGGGGAGGGAACTACGAGCAGTACTTC	CSVEDWRGGNYEQYF
once	TRBV2	TRBJ1-1	NA	TGTGCCAGCAGATGGGGGGATAACACTGAAGCTTTCTTT	CASRWGDNTEAFF
NA	TRBV6-1	TRBJ1-2	NA	TGTGCCAGCAGTGAGGGGGGGTACGATGGCTACACCTTC	CASSEGGYDGYTF
NA	TRBV12-5	TRBJ2-3	NA	TGTGCTAGTGGTCGAGCCAGCACAGATACGCAGTATTTT	CASGRASTDTQYF
NA	TRBV12-3/TRBV12-4	TRBJ1-1	NA	TGTGCCAGCAGTTTGGTTGGAGGTGTAGCTTTCTTT	CASSLVGGVAFF
NA	TRBV21-1	TRBJ2-7	NA	TGTGCCAGCAGCAAAGAGGAGGGTAGGAGCGAGCAGTACTTC	CASSKEEGRSEQYF
NA	TRBV5-6	TRBJ2-7	TRBD1	TGTGCCAGCAGCTTGGGGGGGACAGGGGCCTACGAGCAGTACTTC	CASSLGGTGAYEQYF
NA	TRBV28	TRBJ1-2	NA	TGTGCCAGCAGTTTGAATCCAGGGTTAGCTGGCTACACCTTC	CASSLNPGLAGYTF
NA	TRBV19	TRBJ2-7	TRBD2	TGTGCCAGTAGTGTTAGCGGGAATGACTACGAGCAGTACTTC	CASSVSGNDYEQYF
NA	TRBV5-4	TRBJ2-1	NA	TGTGCCAGCAGCTTGGTGGGCCTGAATGAGCAGTTCTTC	CASSLVGLNEQFF
once	TRBV5-6	TRBJ1-2	NA	TGTGCCAGCAGCTTGCGGGGTCTGGGCTATGGCTACACCTTC	CASSLRGLGYGYTF
NA	TRBV14	TRBJ1-1	NA	TGTGCCAGCAGCCAACAACTACACACTGAAGCTTTCTTT	CASSQQLHTEAFF
once	TRBV5-1	TRBJ2-7	NA	TGCGCCAGCAGCTCGGGGTCGGACTCCTACGAGCAGTACTTC	CASSSGSDSYEQYF
NA	TRBV6-5	TRBJ1-1	NA	TGTGCCAGCAGCCTCCCCGGGTTAACTGAAGCTTTCTTT	CASSLPGLTEAFF
NA	TRBV19	TRBJ1-5	NA	TGTGCCAGTAGTGCCTCCGGGGGGGTGAGCAATCAGCCCCAGCATTTT	CASSASGGVSNQPQHF
NA	TRBV7-9	TRBJ2-5	NA	TGTGCCAGCAGCTTAGGACAAACTTCCCAAGAGACCCAGTACTTC	CASSLGQTSQETQYF
NA	TRBV25-1	TRBJ1-5	NA	TGTGCCAGCAGCCCCCCCGGGGGGGCGAAGCCCCAGCATTTT	CASSPPGGAKPQHF
NA	TRBV27	TRBJ1-3	TRBD1	TGTGCCAGCAGTTACAGGGGGTATAATTCTGGAAACACCATATATTTT	CASSYRGYNSGNTIYF
NA	TRBV18	TRBJ2-5	NA	TGTGCCAGCTCGCCCACTGGGACACCCCAAGAGACCCAGTACTTC	CASSPTGTPQETQYF
NA	TRBV18	TRBJ2-7	NA	TGTGCCAGCTCTCCCACAGGAAACTACGAGCAGTACTTC	CASSPTGNYEQYF
NA	TRBV10-3	TRBJ2-2	TRBD2	TGTGCCATCAGTGCCCCTAGCGGGAGTGTGTCCGGGGAGCTGTTTTTT	CAISAPSGSVSGELFF
NA	TRBV28	TRBJ1-2	NA	TGTGCCAGCAGTCTTAACCAGGACTATGGCTACACCTTC	CASSLNQDYGYTF
NA	TRBV27	TRBJ1-5	NA	TGTGCCAGCAGGGGTACAGGGTTCGGGAATCAGCCCCAGCATTTT	CASRGTGFGNQPQHF
NA	TRBV13	TRBJ1-1	NA	TGTGCCAGCAGAGCCACAGGGATGAACACTGAAGCTTTCTTT	CASRATGMNTEAFF
NA	TRBV6-2/TRBV6-3	TRBJ2-2	TRBD2	TGTGCCAGCAGTTACTCGATTGCGGGGGTGAACACCGGGGAGCTGTTTTTT	CASSYSIAGVNTGELFF
NA	TRBV7-9	TRBJ2-5	TRBD1	TGTGCCAGCAGCTCTATCCGGGACAGGGTGAAAGAGACCCAGTACTTC	CASSSIRDRVKETQYF
NA	TRBV14	TRBJ2-2	TRBD2	TGTGCCAGCAGCCAAGATCGGGGTAGCGGGACGGTTACCGGGGAGCTGTTTTTT	CASSQDRGSGTVTGELFF
NA	TRBV14	TRBJ1-3	NA	TGTGCCAGCAGCCAAGCGGCAGGGGGAAACACCATATATTTT	CASSQAAGGNTIYF
NA	TRBV7-9	TRBJ2-5	TRBD1	TGTGCCAGCAGCTACGACAGGGCCCAAGAGACCCAGTACTTC	CASSYDRAQETQYF
NA	TRBV15	TRBJ1-5	NA	TGTGCCACCAGCAGAGGGACAGAAACCGGACAGCCCCAGCATTTT	CATSRGTETGQPQHF
NA	TRBV6-5	TRBJ2-5	NA	TGTGCCAGCGTAGAGAGCGAGCGTCCAGAGACCCAGTACTTC	CASVESERPETQYF
NA	TRBV5-4	TRBJ2-5	TRBD2	TGTGCCAGCAGCAATAGCGGGACCCAAGAGACCCAGTACTTC	CASSNSGTQETQYF
NA	TRBV9	TRBJ2-3	TRBD2	TGTGCCAGCAGCGTAAGCGGGGTGAGGGATACGCAGTATTTT	CASSVSGVRDTQYF
NA	TRBV11-2	TRBJ2-1	NA	TGTGCCAGCAGCAAAGACGGGGGTACCTACAATGAGCAGTTCTTC	CASSKDGGTYNEQFF
NA	TRBV13	TRBJ2-7	NA	TGTGCCAGCAGCTTAGTTGTCTCGGGCGAGCAGTACTTC	CASSLVVSGEQYF
NA	TRBV10-3	TRBJ2-3	NA	TGTGCCATCAGTGACCGAGAGGGCCAGGAGGCAGATACGCAGTATTTT	CAISDREGQEADTQYF
NA	TRBV2	TRBJ2-1	NA	TGTGCCAGCGGCTGGGAGGCCGAGCGTAGGAATGAGCAGTTCTTC	CASGWEAERRNEQFF
few	TRBV2	TRBJ2-7	NA	TGTGCCAGCAGTGTTGATTTGACTAGTTTTGCTCGGTACTTC	CASSVDLTSFARYF
NA	TRBV2	TRBJ1-5	TRBD1	TGTGCCAGCAGTGGACAGGGTAATCAGCCCCAGCATTTT	CASSGQGNQPQHF
NA	TRBV19	TRBJ2-5	TRBD1	TGTGCCAGTAGTATGGACAGGGTACGAGAGACCCAGTACTTC	CASSMDRVRETQYF
NA	TRBV12-5	TRBJ2-1	TRBD2	TGTGCTAGTGTTAATGGGGGGGGTGGATGGGAGCAGTTCTTC	CASVNGGGGWEQFF
NA	TRBV9	TRBJ2-2	NA	TGTGCCAGCAGCGTAGCGGGAAACACCGGGGAGCTGTTTTTT	CASSVAGNTGELFF
NA	TRBV30	TRBJ1-5	NA	TGTGCCTGGAGTAAGGGACAATTCAATCAGCCCCAGCATTTT	CAWSKGQFNQPQHF